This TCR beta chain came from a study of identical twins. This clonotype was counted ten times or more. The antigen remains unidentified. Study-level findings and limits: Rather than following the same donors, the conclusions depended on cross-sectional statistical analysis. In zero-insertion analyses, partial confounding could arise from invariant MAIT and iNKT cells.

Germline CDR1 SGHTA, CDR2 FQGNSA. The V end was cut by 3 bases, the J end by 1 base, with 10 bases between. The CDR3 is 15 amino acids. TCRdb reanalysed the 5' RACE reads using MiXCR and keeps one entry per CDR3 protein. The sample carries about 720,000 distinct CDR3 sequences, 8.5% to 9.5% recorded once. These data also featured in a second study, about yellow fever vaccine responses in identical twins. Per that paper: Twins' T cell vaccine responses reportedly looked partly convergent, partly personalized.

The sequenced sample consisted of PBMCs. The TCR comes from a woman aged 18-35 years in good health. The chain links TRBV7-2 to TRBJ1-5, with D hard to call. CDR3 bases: TGTGCCAGCAGCTTTGGGTCGATAAGCAATCAGCCCCAGCATTTT. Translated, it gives CASSFGSISNQPQHF.